This paragraph covers one T cell receptor (beta chain) sequence. No antigen is known for it. These data are taken from a study of T cells after posttransplantation cyclophosphamide. Study-level findings and limits: Recipient CMV seropositivity and CMV reactivation strongly tracked TRB clonality. Donor CD8+ memory clones often dominated recipient blood repertoires at later times.

Between the trimmed V and J ends, which lost 3 bases and 4 bases, there was a span of 13 bases. The length of the CDR3 is 14 residues. Germline CDR1 reads MGHRA; CDR2 reads YSYEKL. Treatment was busulfan-fludarabine conditioning, a marrow graft, and cyclophosphamide on days +3 and +4. Produced via immunoSEQ multiplex PCR; TCRdb's table is partial and in-frame only. The table includes about 6,800 clones, roughly nine tenths detected once. The source is a female patient aged 50-59 years who received an allogeneic stem cell transplant from a related donor, was CMV-positive, and had no GVHD. Some T cells here may be from the graft donor. The input for sequencing was PBMCs, taken around 1,300 days after allogeneic stem cell transplant with posttransplant cyclophosphamide. The V and J genes are TRBV4-1 and TRBJ2-7, with TRBD2 as a possible D gene (6 bases). CDR3 DNA sequence: TGCGCCAGCAGCCACGGCTACCGGGAGTACGAGCAGTACTTC. Protein sequence: CASSHGYREYEQYF.